This entry concerns a single TCR beta chain. This specimen belongs to a study of chemoradiotherapy in HPV16-positive cancers. Assay used: immunoSEQ multiplex PCR; TCRdb lists only in-frame clones, some missing. Of fewer than 25,000 clones in the sample, just under 95% were seen once. The CDR3 contains 14 residues. In germline, CDR1 is MNHNY, CDR2 SVGAGI (reference sequence). The J segment lost 2 bases and the V segment lost 7 bases, leaving 7 bases of the junction unmatched. This material consisted of blood, taken from a patient who underwent chemoradiotherapy. The V and J genes are TRBV6-6 and TRBJ2-7; 8 nucleotides line up with TRBD1. This sequence was found in a human donor with HPV-associated anogenital cancer. In nucleotides, the CDR3 is TGTGCCAGCATCCGAAACAGGGGGGCCTACGAGCAGTACTTC. Its protein product is CASIRNRGAYEQYF.